A single sample is the source of the 16 T cell receptor beta chains below, sequenced in a study of T cell responses to AZD1222 COVID-19 vaccine. The assay was immunoSEQ multiplex PCR, and TCRdb's table has in-frame clones only and misses some. The repertoire has fewer than 200,000 clones, 70% to 90% of them found once; the top ten carry more than 4%. Specimen: peripheral blood, collected 28 days after the second dose of the MenACWY control vaccine. The source of these receptors is an adult who received the MenACWY meningococcal vaccine as a control.

The chain uses TRBV4-1 and TRBJ2-7, with 8 bases matching TRBD1. J gave up 4 bases and V 4 bases, and 6 bases lay outside the gene matches. Germline values: CDR1 MGHRA, CDR2 YSYEKL. This CDR3 spans 14 amino acids. As DNA, the CDR3 is TGCGCCAGCAGCCCGACAGGGGAGATATACGAGCAGTACTTC. It is translated as CASSPTGEIYEQYF.

The rearrangement joins TRBV4-3 to TRBJ2-3; D is possibly TRBD2 (6 bases). Germline lookup yields CDR1 LGHNA and CDR2 YSLEER. CDR3 size: 15 residues. V lost 1 base, J lost 6 bases, and 14 bases lay in between. The CDR3 spells CASSQVSRLADTQYF. In DNA, the CDR3 is TGCGCCAGCAGCCAAGTTTCCCGTCTAGCGGATACGCAGTATTTT.

The chain recombines TRBV24-1 with TRBJ2-7, with 7 nucleotides matching TRBD1. This CDR3 is built from 15 residues. Trimming at V came to 3 bases and at J to 9 bases, leaving 13 bases not matched to a gene. Germline values: CDR1 KGHDR, CDR2 SFDVKD. The CDR3 is CATSDTRTGEALQYF. CDR3 bases: TGTGCCACCAGTGATACCCGGACAGGCGAGGCTCTGCAGTACTTC.

V gene TRBV28 combines with J gene TRBJ1-1; D possibly corresponds to TRBD1 (5 bases). Looked up from germline, CDR1 is MDHEN and CDR2 is SYDVKM. The V gene lost 8 bases and the J gene lost 3 bases, with 16 bases spanning the gap. This CDR3 is 14 amino acids long. For the CDR3, the DNA is TGTGCCAGCGTTCGGGGGGGGGTAGACACTGAAGCTTTCTTT. It is translated as CASVRGGVDTEAFF.

This clone was seen many times. The chain couples TRBV20-1 to TRBJ1-1, with D perhaps matching TRBD1 (5 bases). With 2 bases removed from V and 7 bases from J, the gap between germline ends came to 8 bases. The CDR3 contains 11 residues. Germline lookup yields CDR1 DFQATT and CDR2 SNEGSKA (reference sequence). CDR3 residues: CSARWGGEAFF. CDR3 DNA sequence: TGCAGTGCTAGATGGGGGGGTGAAGCTTTCTTT.

V is TRBV7-9 and J is TRBJ2-2; TRBD2 matches 7 bases. V lost 3 bases, J lost 7 bases, and 5 bases stayed unmatched. Germline V gives CDR1 SEHNR, CDR2 FQNEAQ (reference sequence). The CDR3 runs to 14 residues. The CDR3 spells CASSLRRGSGELFF. The CDR3 DNA reads as TGTGCCAGCAGCTTGCGGCGGGGGAGCGGGGAGCTGTTTTTT.

V gene TRBV6-5 combines with J gene TRBJ2-7; 8 bases are shared with TRBD1. With 5 bases clipped from V and 1 base from J, the junction kept 4 bases outside the gene matches. Germline V lookup: CDR1 MNHEY, CDR2 SVGAGI. This CDR3 contains 14 residues. The CDR3 spells CASSIRTGSYEQYF. CDR3 in DNA: TGTGCCAGCAGTATACGGACAGGGTCCTACGAGCAGTACTTC.

The chain recombines TRBV5-4 with TRBJ2-3; the D call may be TRBD1 or TRBD2 (5 bases each). The CDR3 runs 14 residues. V shed 0 bases and J shed 6 bases, with 11 bases lying between them. Germline assignment: CDR1 SGHNT and CDR2 YYREEE (reference sequence). The CDR3 DNA follows: TGTGCCAGCAGCTTGGCCGGGGCCCGGGATACGCAGTATTTT. Amino acid sequence: CASSLAGARDTQYF.

This sequence joins TRBV2 and TRBJ2-2; TRBD1 matches 7 bases. CDR3 size: 14 residues. Germline V CDR1 and CDR2: SNHLY, FYNNEI. J was trimmed by 6 bases and V by 9 bases; bases with no gene match: 10. This chain's CDR3 is CASLGDRGPGELFF. DNA of the CDR3: TGTGCCAGTTTGGGGGACAGAGGTCCCGGGGAGCTGTTTTTT.

The rearrangement joins TRBV30 to TRBJ1-5; TRBD1 matches at 7 bases. The germline V gene has CDR1 GTSNPN and CDR2 SVGIG (reference sequence). This CDR3 spans 12 amino acids. Trimming at V came to 8 bases and at J to 4 bases, leaving 5 bases not matched to a gene. DNA of the CDR3: TGTGCCGTGGGACAGAGTAATCAGCCCCAGCATTTT. Translation: CAVGQSNQPQHF.

The J gene is TRBJ2-7, the V gene TRBV5-1; 7 bases align to TRBD1. The CDR3 length is 14 residues. Germline assignment: CDR1 SGHRS and CDR2 YFSETQ. With 2 bases clipped from V and 3 bases from J, the junction kept 5 bases outside the gene matches. The CDR3 region is CASSFDRVSYEQYF. The DNA of the CDR3 is TGCGCCAGCAGCTTCGACAGGGTAAGCTACGAGCAGTACTTC.

The chain carries TRBV18 and TRBJ1-3, with D uncertain. CDR1 is KGHSH, CDR2 LQKENI, per germline. With 4 bases removed from V and 0 bases from J, the gap between germline ends came to 13 bases. This CDR3 has 16 amino acids. Here the CDR3 reads CASSLQDGFSGNTIYF. In DNA, the CDR3 is TGTGCCAGCTCACTACAAGACGGTTTCTCTGGAAACACCATATATTTT.

The V and J genes are TRBV6-5 and TRBJ2-7, with 8 bases aligning to TRBD2. CDR3 size: 16 residues. Germline V lookup: CDR1 MNHEY, CDR2 SVGAGI. With 3 bases clipped from V and 7 bases from J, the junction kept 14 bases outside the gene matches. Here the CDR3 reads CASSYTELGLGGEQYF. In nucleotides, the CDR3 is TGTGCCAGCAGTTATACGGAATTGGGACTAGGAGGGGAGCAGTACTTC.

The CDR3 spells CASSLDGSNHYGYTF. Here the CDR3 DNA reads TGTGCCAGCAGCTTAGACGGCAGCAACCACTATGGCTACACCTTC. The genes are TRBV7-2 and TRBJ1-2; no firm D call. Trimming pared 1 base from V and 3 bases from J, leaving 12 bases between. The CDR3 runs 15 residues. The V gene's germline CDR1 is SGHTA and CDR2 FQGNSA.

V and J are TRBV28 and TRBJ1-1, with TRBD1 matching 12 bases. CDR1 MDHEN and CDR2 SYDVKM come from the germline V gene. J gave up 6 bases and V 4 bases, and 9 bases lay outside the gene matches. The CDR3 extends over 16 amino acids. CDR3 bases: TGTGCCAGCAGTTCCCTGGGGACAGGGGGCATGGCTGAAGCTTTCTTT. This codes for CASSSLGTGGMAEAFF.

This chain uses TRBV28 with TRBJ1-6; 9 nucleotides match TRBD1. The length of the CDR3 is 14 residues. V shed 4 bases, J shed 6 bases, and the junction held 1 base outside the gene matches. Looked up from germline, CDR1 is MDHEN and CDR2 is SYDVKM. The CDR3 nucleotides read TGTGCCAGCAGTTCGACAGGGGGTAATTCACCCCTCCACTTT. This encodes CASSSTGGNSPLHF.